The rows below give T cell receptor beta chains drawn from one sample of a study of neurological immune-mediated disorders. TCRdb re-analysed the 5' RACE reads in MiXCR, keeping a single row per CDR3 protein. The sample gives 80,000 to 85,000 distinct CDR3 sequences, just over 2.5% of which show up once; 1.1% is in the top ten. The sequenced sample consisted of PBMCs. Receptors were obtained from a woman aged 25-40 years with multiple sclerosis. Each CDR3 is given with its conserved first and last residue. The order of the fields is V gene, clone size, D gene, J gene, CDR3 DNA, CDR3 protein. A D gene is named only where the DNA matches it firmly. A row's size may be missing; if present it is once, few, many or a size class.

TRBV5-6	many	.	TRBJ1-1	TGTGCCAGCAGTTCATCCGACAGCTCCACTGAAGCTTTCTTT	CASSSSDSSTEAFF
TRBV20-1	many	.	TRBJ2-1	TGCAGTGCTAGAGATCAACGAGCCGAGCAGTTCTTC	CSARDQRAEQFF
TRBV11-3	many	.	TRBJ1-3	TGTGCCAGCAGCTTAGAACCGCCGTTCTCTGGAAACACCATATATTTT	CASSLEPPFSGNTIYF
TRBV21-1	many	.	TRBJ2-7	TGTGCCAGCAGCCTCGGCAGGGTATTCTACGAGCAGTACTTC	CASSLGRVFYEQYF
TRBV5-1	many	.	TRBJ1-6	TGCGCCAGCCGGGATCGCAAGGATAATTCACCCCTCCACTTT	CASRDRKDNSPLHF
TRBV11-3	many	TRBD1	TRBJ2-1	TGTGCCAGCAGCACAGACAGGGGAAATGAGCAGTTCTTC	CASSTDRGNEQFF
TRBV9	many	.	TRBJ2-1	TGTGCCAGCAGCTTTTCGACTAGTAACTATGAGCAGTTCTTC	CASSFSTSNYEQFF
TRBV7-6	many	.	TRBJ2-6	TGTGCCAGCAGGTATAAGGGAGTTCTGAATTCTGGGGCCAACGTCCTGACTTTC	CASRYKGVLNSGANVLTF
TRBV9	many	.	TRBJ1-2	TGTGCCAGCAGCGCCGGACAGTCTCTAAACTATGGCTACACCTTC	CASSAGQSLNYGYTF
TRBV2	many	.	TRBJ2-2	TGTGCCAGCAGCTCTCAGATCAGAACCACCGGGGAGCTGTTTTTT	CASSSQIRTTGELFF
TRBV3-1	.	TRBD2	TRBJ2-2	TGTGCCAGCAGCCAAGTAAGGACGGGAGGCGGCGGGGAGCTGTTTTTT	CASSQVRTGGGGELFF
TRBV20-1	.	.	TRBJ1-2	TGCAGTGATAGTGAGGGTAGCGGATATGGCTACACCTTC	CSDSEGSGYGYTF
TRBV7-6	many	TRBD2	TRBJ2-7	TGTGCCAGCAGCTCTATAGCGGGAGTCCCCACCTACGAGCAGTACTTC	CASSSIAGVPTYEQYF
TRBV20-1	.	TRBD2	TRBJ2-3	TGCAGTGTGGCTAGCGGGACTAGCCGGGGTACAGATACGCAGTATTTT	CSVASGTSRGTDTQYF
TRBV7-7	.	.	TRBJ2-7	TGTGCCAGCAGCGTGGGGTTCGCAGACGAGCAGTACTTC	CASSVGFADEQYF
TRBV20-1	many	TRBD2	TRBJ2-3	TGCAGTGCTAGTCTAGCGGGAACTCTATCTCCTCCGCAGTATTTT	CSASLAGTLSPPQYF
TRBV20-1	many	TRBD2	TRBJ2-7	TGCAGTGCTAGAGCCCAACTAGCGGGAGGCCGAGGAGGTGAGCAGTACTTC	CSARAQLAGGRGGEQYF
TRBV20-1	many	.	TRBJ2-1	TGCAGTGCTAGAGAACCGGGAGAATCCTACAATGAGCAGTTCTTC	CSAREPGESYNEQFF
TRBV9	many	.	TRBJ1-1	TGTGCCAGCAGCGTAGGATTTCTCGGGGGGGTACGGGGTGAAGCTTTCTTT	CASSVGFLGGVRGEAFF
TRBV15	many	.	TRBJ2-5	TGTGCCACCAGCAGAGATCGGGACCCCAGGGAGACCCAGTACTTC	CATSRDRDPRETQYF
TRBV5-6	.	.	TRBJ1-5	TGTGCCAGCAGCTTGGGAGATAAGACCCAGAATTTT	CASSLGDKTQNF
TRBV7-2	many	.	TRBJ2-7	TGTGCCAGCAGCTTAGAGGGGGGCGCCTACGAGCAGTACTTC	CASSLEGGAYEQYF
TRBV7-8	many	TRBD2	TRBJ2-4	TGTGCCAGCAGCTTGTATGGGACTAGCGGGAGGCGGAGAGGAAACATTCAGTACTTC	CASSLYGTSGRRRGNIQYF
TRBV5-1	many	.	TRBJ2-1	TGCGCCAGCAGCTTCGTACAGAGCTCCTACAATGAGCAGTTCTTC	CASSFVQSSYNEQFF
TRBV5-4	many	.	TRBJ2-1	TGTGCCAGCAGTCGGCCTGGCAGGGATGCCGATGAGCAGTTCTTC	CASSRPGRDADEQFF
TRBV5-1	many	TRBD2	TRBJ2-2	TGCGCCAGCAGCTTTTTTCTAGCGGGAGGCGGCGGGGAGCTGTTTTTT	CASSFFLAGGGGELFF
TRBV4-3	few	.	TRBJ1-1	TGCGCCAGCAGCCAAGATCCGGGAATTAACACTGAAGCTTTCTTT	CASSQDPGINTEAFF
TRBV7-2	many	.	TRBJ2-2	TGTGCCAGCAGCTTGGGACACTCCACCGGGGAGCTGTTTTTT	CASSLGHSTGELFF
TRBV9	many	.	TRBJ1-1	TGTGCCAGCAGCCTAGGGGGGGAGGGGGAAGCTTTCTTT	CASSLGGEGEAFF
TRBV11-2	many	.	TRBJ2-2	TGTGCCAGCAGCTTAGGGGGGCGTGCCGGGGAGCTGTTTTTT	CASSLGGRAGELFF
TRBV20-1	many	.	TRBJ2-1	TGCAGTTACGGGGCGGCTTACAATGAGCAGTTCTTC	CSYGAAYNEQFF
TRBV5-6	many	.	TRBJ2-6	TGTGCCAGCAGCCGCGCCGAGACTGGGGCCAACGTCCTGACTTTC	CASSRAETGANVLTF
TRBV28	many	.	TRBJ2-4	TGTGCCAGCAGTTTAGGGGGGACCAAAAACATTCAGTACTTC	CASSLGGTKNIQYF
TRBV19	many	.	TRBJ1-5	TGTGCCACCCAGCCAGGTCGGATGCGCGATAGCAATCAGCCCCAGCATTTT	CATQPGRMRDSNQPQHF
TRBV5-6	many	TRBD2	TRBJ2-5	TGTGCCAGCAGCGGTCGATTGGTCGGCGGGGGGACCCAGTACTTC	CASSGRLVGGGTQYF
TRBV20-1	many	.	TRBJ2-7	TGCAGTGCTGGGTCTCCTAAACTAGTAGATGAGCAGTACTTC	CSAGSPKLVDEQYF
TRBV30	.	.	TRBJ2-5	TGTGCCTGGAGTCTTGGGACAGCGGGGGAGACCCAGTACTTC	CAWSLGTAGETQYF
TRBV5-1	many	TRBD2	TRBJ2-1	TGCGCCAGCAGCCCCCTAGCGGGAGGGCCCAATGAGCAGTTCTTC	CASSPLAGGPNEQFF
TRBV9	many	.	TRBJ2-1	TGTGCCAGCAGCGTAGGTTCAGGCTCCTACAATGAGCAGTTCTTC	CASSVGSGSYNEQFF
TRBV20-1	many	TRBD2	TRBJ2-1	TGCAGTGCTAGAGTGCTAGCGGGAGTCCGACAGTTCTTC	CSARVLAGVRQFF
TRBV11-1	many	.	TRBJ1-1	TGTGCCAGCAGCTTTCGGATCGGTGGCGAGTCCACTGAAGCTTTCTTT	CASSFRIGGESTEAFF
TRBV6-2/TRBV6-3	many	TRBD1	TRBJ1-2	TGTGCCAGCCGAGGGACAGGGGGCAACTATGGCTACACCTTC	CASRGTGGNYGYTF
TRBV5-1	many	.	TRBJ2-6	TGCGCCAGCTCCAGGGGTTCTGGGGCCAACGTCCTGACTTTC	CASSRGSGANVLTF
TRBV10-3	many	.	TRBJ2-3	TGTGCCATCAGGGAGGTTAAGGGGCTCCGGGACGGTGGAGATACGCAGTATTTT	CAIREVKGLRDGGDTQYF
TRBV6-6	many	TRBD1	TRBJ1-2	TGTGCCAGCAGGGATGGGACAGGGGGTAGGAGCTACACCTTC	CASRDGTGGRSYTF
TRBV6-5	many	.	TRBJ1-5	TGTGCCAGCCATCAGGACTCCCTTAATCAGCCCCAGCATTTT	CASHQDSLNQPQHF
TRBV6-5	many	.	TRBJ1-1	TGTGCCAGCATCCACCCCAGCAGGGGTAACACTGAAGCTTTCTTT	CASIHPSRGNTEAFF
TRBV7-9	many	TRBD2	TRBJ2-7	TGTGCCAGCAGCGAAAGCGGGGGCTCCTACGAGCAGTACTTC	CASSESGGSYEQYF